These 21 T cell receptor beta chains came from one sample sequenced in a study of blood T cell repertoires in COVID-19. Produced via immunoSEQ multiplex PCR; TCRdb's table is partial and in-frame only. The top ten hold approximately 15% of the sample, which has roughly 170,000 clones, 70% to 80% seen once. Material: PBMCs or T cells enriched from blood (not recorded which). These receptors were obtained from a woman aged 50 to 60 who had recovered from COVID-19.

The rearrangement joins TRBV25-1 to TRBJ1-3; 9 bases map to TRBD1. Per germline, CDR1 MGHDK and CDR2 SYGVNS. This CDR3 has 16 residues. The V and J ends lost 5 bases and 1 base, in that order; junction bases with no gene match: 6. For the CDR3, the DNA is TGTGCCAGCAGTCCCTCGGGGACAGGGTCTGGAAACACCATATATTTT. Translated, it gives CASSPSGTGSGNTIYF.

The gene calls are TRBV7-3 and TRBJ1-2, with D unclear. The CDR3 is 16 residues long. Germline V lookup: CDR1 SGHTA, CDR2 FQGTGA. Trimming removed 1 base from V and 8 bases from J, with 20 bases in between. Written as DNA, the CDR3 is TGTGCCAGCAGCTTAATAGTCTCTGTTAGCGGACTCGGCTACACCTTC. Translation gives CASSLIVSVSGLGYTF.

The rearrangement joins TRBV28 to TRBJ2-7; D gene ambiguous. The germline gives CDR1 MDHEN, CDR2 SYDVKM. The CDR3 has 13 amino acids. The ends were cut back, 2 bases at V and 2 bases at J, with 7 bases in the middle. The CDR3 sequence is CASSLQVTYEQYF. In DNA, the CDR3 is TGTGCCAGCAGTTTACAGGTCACCTACGAGCAGTACTTC. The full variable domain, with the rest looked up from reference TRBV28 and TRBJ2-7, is DVKVTQSSRYLVKRTGEKVFLECVQDMDHENMFWYRQDPGLGLRLIYFSYDVKMKEKGDIPEGYSVSREKKERFSLILESASTNQTSMYLCASSLQVTYEQYFGPGTRLTVT.

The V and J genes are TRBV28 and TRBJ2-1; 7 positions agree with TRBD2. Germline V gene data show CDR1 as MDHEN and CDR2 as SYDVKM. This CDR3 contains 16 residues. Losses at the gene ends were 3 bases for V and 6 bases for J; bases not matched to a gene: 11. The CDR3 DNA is TGTGCCAGCAGTTTTTTGGGGGAGGGCGGTCCCAATGAGCAGTTCTTC. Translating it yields CASSFLGEGGPNEQFF.

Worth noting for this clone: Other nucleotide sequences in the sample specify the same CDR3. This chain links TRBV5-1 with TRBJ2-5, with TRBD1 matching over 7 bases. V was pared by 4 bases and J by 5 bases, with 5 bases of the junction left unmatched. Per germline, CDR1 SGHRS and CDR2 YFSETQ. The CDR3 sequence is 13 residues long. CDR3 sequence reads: CASSLDRAETQYF. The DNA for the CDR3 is TGCGCCAGCAGCCTCGACAGGGCGGAGACCCAGTACTTC.

In DNA, the CDR3 is TGTGCCAGCAGCTCAGGCCCCTCGGGGCAGCCCCAGCATTTT. Translated: CASSSGPSGQPQHF. The V and J genes are TRBV7-2 and TRBJ1-5; D unclear. The V gene's germline CDR1 is SGHTA and CDR2 FQGNSA. Trimming pared 4 bases from V and 7 bases from J, leaving 14 bases between. The CDR3 runs to 14 residues.

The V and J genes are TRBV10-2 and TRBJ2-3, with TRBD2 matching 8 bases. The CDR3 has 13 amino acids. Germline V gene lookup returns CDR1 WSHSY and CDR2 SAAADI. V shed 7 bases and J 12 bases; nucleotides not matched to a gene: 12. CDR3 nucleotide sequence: TGCGCCAGCACCGCGGGAGGAGGATCCCACCAGTATTTT. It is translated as CASTAGGGSHQYF.

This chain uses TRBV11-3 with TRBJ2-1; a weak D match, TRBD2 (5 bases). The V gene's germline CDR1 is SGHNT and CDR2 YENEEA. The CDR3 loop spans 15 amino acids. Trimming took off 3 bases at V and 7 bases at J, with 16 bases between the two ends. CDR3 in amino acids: CASSFSHGTGNEQFF. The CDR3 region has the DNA TGTGCCAGCAGCTTCTCCCACGGTACGGGGAATGAGCAGTTCTTC.

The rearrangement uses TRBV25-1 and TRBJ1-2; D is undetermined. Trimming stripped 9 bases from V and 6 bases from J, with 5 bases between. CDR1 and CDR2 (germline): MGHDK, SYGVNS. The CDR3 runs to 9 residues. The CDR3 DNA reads TGTGCCAGGGCGGATGGCTACACCTTC. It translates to CARADGYTF.

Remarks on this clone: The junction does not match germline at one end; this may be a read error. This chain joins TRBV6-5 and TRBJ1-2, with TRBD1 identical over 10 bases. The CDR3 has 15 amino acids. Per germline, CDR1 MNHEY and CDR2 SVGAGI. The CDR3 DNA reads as TGTGCCAGCAGTAGCTGGACAGGGGGTAACGATGGCTACACCTTC. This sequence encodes CASSSWTGGNDGYTF.

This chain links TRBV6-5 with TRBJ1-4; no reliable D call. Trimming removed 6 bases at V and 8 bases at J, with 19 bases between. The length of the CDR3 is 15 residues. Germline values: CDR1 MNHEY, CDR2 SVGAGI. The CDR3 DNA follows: TGTGCCAGCAGCCAAAGGCGGGTAATTCCGGAAAAACTGTTTTTT. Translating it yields CASSQRRVIPEKLFF.

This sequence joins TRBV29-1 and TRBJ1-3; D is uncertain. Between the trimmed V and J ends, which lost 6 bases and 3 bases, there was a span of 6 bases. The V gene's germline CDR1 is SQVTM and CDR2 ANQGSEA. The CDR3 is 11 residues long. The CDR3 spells CSVGIGNTIYF. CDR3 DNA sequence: TGCAGCGTCGGGATTGGAAACACCATATATTTT.

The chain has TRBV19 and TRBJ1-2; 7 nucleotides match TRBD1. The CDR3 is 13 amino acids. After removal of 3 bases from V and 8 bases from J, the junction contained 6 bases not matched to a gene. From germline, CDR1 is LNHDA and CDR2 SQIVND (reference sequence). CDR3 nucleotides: TGTGCCAGTAGTATGTTCGACAGGGCAGGCTACACCTTC. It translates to CASSMFDRAGYTF.

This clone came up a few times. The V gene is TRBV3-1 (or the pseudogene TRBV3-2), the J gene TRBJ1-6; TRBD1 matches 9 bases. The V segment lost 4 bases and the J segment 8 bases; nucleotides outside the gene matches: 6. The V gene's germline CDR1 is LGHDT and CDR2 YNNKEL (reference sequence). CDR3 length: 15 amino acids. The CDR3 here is CASSRLGQGYSPLHF. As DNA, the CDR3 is TGTGCCAGCAGCCGTTTAGGACAGGGGTATTCACCCCTCCACTTT.

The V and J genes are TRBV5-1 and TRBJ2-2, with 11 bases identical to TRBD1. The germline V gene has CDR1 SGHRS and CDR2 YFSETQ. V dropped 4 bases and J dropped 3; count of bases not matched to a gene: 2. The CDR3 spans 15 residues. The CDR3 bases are TGCGCCAGCAGCAGGGGACAGGGGGACACCGGGGAGCTGTTTTTT. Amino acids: CASSRGQGDTGELFF.

The CDR3 here is CASSPPVRLAGSDTQYF. The CDR3 bases are TGTGCCAGCAGCCCCCCGGTTCGACTAGCGGGATCGGATACGCAGTATTTT. The V and J genes are TRBV9 and TRBJ2-3; 11 nucleotides line up with TRBD2. The trim removed 4 bases at V and 6 bases at J, leaving 13 bases unmatched. CDR1 is SGDLS and CDR2 is YYNGEE in the germline V gene. This CDR3 is 17 amino acids long.

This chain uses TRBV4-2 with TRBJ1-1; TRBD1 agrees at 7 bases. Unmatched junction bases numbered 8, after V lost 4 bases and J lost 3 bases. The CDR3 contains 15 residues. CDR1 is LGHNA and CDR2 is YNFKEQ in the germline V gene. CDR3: CASSPASGTDTEAFF. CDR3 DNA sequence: TGTGCCAGCAGCCCAGCCTCAGGGACAGACACTGAAGCTTTCTTT.

Written as DNA, the CDR3 is TGTGCCAGCTCACCGCCTCCCAAGAGCTCCTACAATGAGCAGTTCTTC. Its translation is CASSPPPKSSYNEQFF. V is TRBV18 and J is TRBJ2-1; no definite D call. The CDR3 is 16 residues long. Germline CDR1 reads KGHSH; CDR2 reads LQKENI. Trimming cost V 3 bases and J 0 bases, with 12 bases left between them.

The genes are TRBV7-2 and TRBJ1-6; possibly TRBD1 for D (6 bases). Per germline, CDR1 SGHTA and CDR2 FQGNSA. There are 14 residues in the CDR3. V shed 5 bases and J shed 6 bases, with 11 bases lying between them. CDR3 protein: CASSVRTVNSPLHF. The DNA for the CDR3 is TGTGCCAGCAGCGTTAGGACAGTTAATTCACCCCTCCACTTT.

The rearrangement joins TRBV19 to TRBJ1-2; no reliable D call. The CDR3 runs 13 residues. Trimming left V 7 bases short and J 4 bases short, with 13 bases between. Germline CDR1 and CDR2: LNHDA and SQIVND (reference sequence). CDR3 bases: TGTGCCAGTAACGCGGGCCGAGCCTATGGCTACACCTTC. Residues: CASNAGRAYGYTF.

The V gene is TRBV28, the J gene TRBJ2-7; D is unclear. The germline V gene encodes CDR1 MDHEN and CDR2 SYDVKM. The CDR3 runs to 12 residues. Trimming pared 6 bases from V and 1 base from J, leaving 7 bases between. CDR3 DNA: TGTGCCAGCAGCCTCCAGTCCTACGAGCAGTACTTC. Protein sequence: CASSLQSYEQYF. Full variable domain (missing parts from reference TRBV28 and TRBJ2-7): DVKVTQSSRYLVKRTGEKVFLECVQDMDHENMFWYRQDPGLGLRLIYFSYDVKMKEKGDIPEGYSVSREKKERFSLILESASTNQTSMYLCASSLQSYEQYFGPGTRLTVT.